This T cell receptor (beta chain) was identified during a study of blood T cells in healthy people across ages. Findings of the study overall: Calculation of diversity from one million T cells yielded estimates considered to be underestimates.

A second PCR, run for about 6 to 12 cycles, used a sample-barcoded 5' primer plus a J-beta primer mix. Through a template-switch adaptor with 12 random nucleotides, each cDNA molecule received a tag. Each CDR3 protein gets one entry after TCRdb re-called the 5' RACE reads with MiXCR. The data contain 850,000 or so distinct CDR3 sequences, about 28% of them singletons. CDR3 length: 14 residues. Looked up from germline, CDR1 is SGHTA and CDR2 is FQGNSA. As to this clonotype: The antigen is not known. The germline gene is not matched at one end of the junction; a read error may be the cause.

The TCR comes from an elderly woman in good health. The chain combines TRBV7-2 with TRBJ1-1; maybe TRBD1 (6 bases). Input material: blood. DNA of the CDR3: TGTGCCGGCAGCCATCTTGACAGGCGCGATGAAGCTTTCTTT. Its translation is CAGSHLDRRDEAFF. Looking up the rest from reference TRBV7-2 and TRBJ1-1 gives the full variable domain: GAGVSQSPSNKVTEKGKDVELRCDPISGHTALYWYRQSLGQGLEFLIYFQGNSAPDKSGLPSDRFSAERTGGSVSTLTIQRTQQEDSAVYLCAGSHLDRRDEAFFGQGTRLTVV.